This is a list of T cell receptor beta chains from one sample in a study of T-cell reconstitution after alpha-beta-depleted transplantation in children. TCRdb redid the calling of the PCR reads with MiXCR, one entry per CDR3 protein. In the table there are about 460,000 distinct CDR3 sequences, about 10% of which are singletons. The sample in question was PBMCs, obtained before TCRalphabeta/CD19-depleted stem cell transplant. These receptors came from a child under 10 years old with inherited bone marrow failure, due to receive a stem cell transplant. Each CDR3 is given with its conserved first and last residue. A D gene is named only where the DNA matches it firmly. Only part of the rows carry a size: once, few, many, or a class if the clone is expanded.

many	TRBD1	TRBV7-2	TRBJ2-1	CASSRTKGGSSYNEQFF	TGTGCCAGCAGCCGTACCAAAGGGGGCAGCTCCTACAATGAGCAGTTCTTC
-	-	TRBV19	TRBJ2-7	CASSGGYYEQYF	TGTGCCAGTAGCGGGGGTTACTACGAGCAGTACTTC
-	TRBD1	TRBV27	TRBJ1-2	CASRPGQGAGNYGYTF	TGTGCCAGCAGGCCGGGACAGGGGGCTGGAAACTATGGCTACACCTTC
many	-	TRBV6-2/TRBV6-3	TRBJ1-1	CASNRTPRGGTEAFF	TGTGCCAGCAACCGAACTCCCCGAGGAGGCACTGAAGCTTTCTTT
few	TRBD2	TRBV5-1	TRBJ2-7	CASSYGLAGGPSYEQYF	TGCGCCAGCAGCTACGGACTAGCGGGAGGGCCGTCCTACGAGCAGTACTTC
many	TRBD2	TRBV12-3/TRBV12-4	TRBJ2-3	CASSLPRTSGTDTQYF	TGTGCCAGCAGTTTACCACGGACTAGCGGCACAGATACGCAGTATTTT
many	-	TRBV7-2	TRBJ2-2	CASSLGPYWSNTGELFF	TGTGCCAGCAGCCTCGGACCTTATTGGTCCAACACCGGGGAGCTGTTTTTT
many	TRBD2	TRBV4-3	TRBJ2-7	CASSQELAGGYEQYF	TGCGCCAGCAGCCAAGAACTAGCGGGGGGCTACGAGCAGTACTTC
many	TRBD2	TRBV29-1	TRBJ2-1	CSVKGRLAHEQFF	TGCAGCGTTAAAGGGAGACTAGCCCATGAGCAGTTCTTC
many	TRBD2	TRBV28	TRBJ2-5	CASSFRAGVGETQYF	TGTGCCAGCAGTTTTAGAGCGGGAGTTGGGGAGACCCAGTACTTC